This T cell receptor beta chain was found in a study of blood T cell repertoires in COVID-19. Study in general: COVID-19 samples, acute and convalescent, were from the United States, Italy and Spain.

TCRdb keeps only in-frame clones here, not all; method: immunoSEQ multiplex PCR. There are a few hundred thousand clones in the sample; almost 90% occur only once, and approximately 2.1% lies in the top ten. During active infection, Seattle patients enrolled and were then monitored through disease. The CDR3 is made up of 14 amino acids. Germline-derived CDR1 and CDR2 are MNHEY and SVGAGI. The trim removed 7 bases at V and 5 bases at J, leaving 9 bases unmatched. This sequence was found in a woman aged 55 to 70 with COVID-19, enrolled during active disease. The genes are TRBV6-5 and TRBJ1-2; 8 bases align to TRBD1. Sequenced sample: peripheral blood. The CDR3 loop is CASTTGQDVYGYTF. The CDR3 DNA sequence: TGTGCCAGCACCACGGGACAGGACGTATATGGCTACACCTTC.